The 32 T cell receptor beta chains listed next were all sequenced from one sample in a study of CD8+ T cells in alopecia areata. cDNA prepared by RNA extraction and subsequent reverse transcription served as the template for sequencing. Profiled with immunoSEQ multiplex PCR; TCRdb holds only in-frame clones, not every one. The sample has approximately 110,000 clones, roughly 50% seen once. The treatment here: oral pan-JAK inhibitor, 5-10 mg twice daily. The input for sequencing was CD4+ T cells sorted from blood, taken at week 24, from a patient treated with tofacitinib. These receptors originate from a human donor with alopecia areata.

The genes are TRBV2 and TRBJ1-1, with D unresolved. This CDR3 has 14 amino acids. Trimming removed 4 bases at V and 0 bases at J, with 9 bases between. The germline V gene encodes CDR1 SNHLY and CDR2 FYNNEI. In nucleotides, the CDR3 is TGTGCCAGCAGTGCGACGGCGATGAACACTGAAGCTTTCTTT. Encoded protein: CASSATAMNTEAFF. The full variable domain, its missing parts supplied by reference TRBV2 and TRBJ1-1, is EPEVTQTPSHQVTQMGQEVILRCVPISNHLYFYWYRQILGQKVEFLVSFYNNEISEKSEIFDDQFSVERPDGSNFTLKIRSTKLEDSAMYFCASSATAMNTEAFFGQGTRLTVV.

The V call is TRBV2, the J call TRBJ2-1; D possibly uses TRBD1 or TRBD2 (6 bases each). Trimming took off 5 bases at V and 7 bases at J, with 18 bases between the two ends. There are 15 residues in the CDR3. The germline gives CDR1 SNHLY, CDR2 FYNNEI. CDR3 nucleotide sequence: TGTGCCAGCAGTCCCCGGGACACGGGGAGGAATGAGCAGTTCTTC. Its protein is CASSPRDTGRNEQFF.

V gene TRBV11-2 combines with J gene TRBJ2-1; maybe TRBD2 (7 bases). Germline CDR1 is SGHAT and CDR2 is FQNNGV. The V end lost 6 bases, the J end lost 9 bases, and 15 bases lay between the germline ends. This CDR3 region has 13 residues. The CDR3 DNA reads as TGTGCCAGCAGTATCCGGGGGGCAGGTGAGCAGTTCTTC. Its translation: CASSIRGAGEQFF.

The table lists this clone with a few counts. The V gene is TRBV27, the J gene TRBJ2-5; D possibly corresponds to TRBD1 (5 bases). The closer fit of TRBJ2-7 to the DNA end suggests the J call may be wrong. Germline assignment: CDR1 MNHEY and CDR2 SMNVEV (reference sequence). The CDR3 consists of 14 residues. CDR3 residues: CASSSRAQAYEQYF. The CDR3 coding sequence is TGTGCCAGCAGTTCTCGGGCACAGGCCTACGAGCAGTACTTC.

This clone was counted once. The V call is TRBV5-1, the J call TRBJ1-2, with 7 bases lining up with TRBD1. Trimming cost V 4 bases and J 4 bases; bases outside gene matches: 10. This CDR3 region has 15 residues. The germline CDR1 and CDR2 sequences are SGHRS and YFSETQ. The CDR3 nucleotides are TGCGCCAGCAGCCAAAACCTCAGGGGGGGCTATGGCTACACCTTC. Translation: CASSQNLRGGYGYTF.

V and J are TRBV30 and TRBJ2-2; D perhaps matches TRBD2 (6 bases). CDR1 is GTSNPN and CDR2 is SVGIG in the germline V gene (reference sequence). The CDR3 spans 14 residues. Trimming cost V 2 bases and J 4 bases, with 11 bases left between them. CDR3 region: CAWSRGGTTGELFF. The CDR3, as DNA: TGTGCCTGGAGTAGGGGAGGAACCACCGGGGAGCTGTTTTTT.

The chain carries TRBV6-1 and TRBJ1-5; tentatively, D is TRBD1 (5 bases). V was shortened by 2 bases and J by 6 bases, with 20 bases between the two germline ends. This CDR3 contains 17 residues. Looked up from germline, CDR1 is MNHNS and CDR2 is SASEGT. The CDR3 DNA follows: TGTGCCAGCAGTGAAATGGTTTGGGAGGGGTTCGGTCAGCCCCAGCATTTT. Its protein product is CASSEMVWEGFGQPQHF.

In this sample, this clone turned up a few times. The chain is built from TRBV21-1 and TRBJ2-3; TRBD1, the D gene given by the table, was not confirmed from the DNA. TRBV21-1 is deemed a pseudogene. The CDR3 covers 16 residues. CDR3 loop: CASSSRQGSARDTQYF. CDR3 coding DNA: TGTGCCAGCAGCTCCCGACAGGGATCCGCGAGGGATACGCAGTATTTT.

As to this clone: The DNA is left out, because the CDR3 cannot be placed on it with certainty; the CDR3 is given as TCRdb lists it. The chain recombines TRBV27 with TRBJ2-5; the table assigns TRBD2, which was not confirmed against the DNA. From its first to its last residue, the CDR3 has 14 amino acids. The germline gives CDR1 MNHEY, CDR2 SMNVEV (reference sequence). The CDR3 here is CASSLFGSGETQYF.

This chain uses TRBV6-5 with TRBJ2-3; D uncertain. V was shortened by 5 bases and J by 2 bases, with 14 bases between the two germline ends. Germline values: CDR1 MNHEY, CDR2 SVGAGI. The CDR3 runs 15 residues. CDR3: CASSRVSLLTDTQYF. CDR3 bases: TGTGCCAGCAGTCGCGTTAGTCTTCTCACAGATACGCAGTATTTT.

This clone was counted a few times. The chain is built from TRBV6-5 and TRBJ1-5, with 7 bases lining up with TRBD1. V trimming: 5 bases; J trimming: 7 bases; junction bases outside the gene matches: 11. Germline V lookup: CDR1 MNHEY, CDR2 SVGAGI. The CDR3 is 15 amino acids. Here the CDR3 reads CASSPTGTGKQPQHF. The CDR3 nucleotides are TGTGCCAGCAGTCCGACAGGGACGGGGAAACAGCCCCAGCATTTT.

The chain carries TRBV18 and TRBJ2-3; D ambiguous. The germline gives CDR1 KGHSH, CDR2 LQKENI. The CDR3 spans 14 residues. V shed 2 bases and J shed 4 bases, with 10 bases lying between them. This CDR3 is CASSPMVSPDTQYF. As DNA, the CDR3 is TGTGCCAGCTCACCAATGGTTTCTCCAGATACGCAGTATTTT.

This sequence joins TRBV5-1 and TRBJ2-7; 9 bases align to TRBD1. Germline CDR1 reads SGHRS; CDR2 reads YFSETQ. The CDR3 runs 15 residues. Trimming removed 1 base from V and 5 bases from J; junction bases left unmatched: 7. CDR3 DNA sequence: TGCGCCAGCAGCTTGCGGGACAGGGAGGGGGACGAGCAGTACTTC. This gives the protein CASSLRDREGDEQYF. Together with reference TRBV5-1 and TRBJ2-7, the CDR3 gives the full variable domain: KAGVTQTPRYLIKTRGQQVTLSCSPISGHRSVSWYQQTPGQGLQFLFEYFSETQRNKGNFPGRFSGRQFSNSRSEMNVSTLELGDSALYLCASSLRDREGDEQYFGPGTRLTVT.

The V and J genes are TRBV5-1 and TRBJ1-5; D is unclear. Germline V gene data show CDR1 as SGHRS and CDR2 as YFSETQ. CDR3 length: 15 residues. V was pared by 0 bases and J by 6 bases, with 13 bases between. The CDR3: CASSLAGDRSQPQHF. DNA of the CDR3: TGCGCCAGCAGCTTGGCCGGGGATAGAAGTCAGCCCCAGCATTTT. Full variable domain (rest looked up from reference TRBV5-1 and TRBJ1-5): KAGVTQTPRYLIKTRGQQVTLSCSPISGHRSVSWYQQTPGQGLQFLFEYFSETQRNKGNFPGRFSGRQFSNSRSEMNVSTLELGDSALYLCASSLAGDRSQPQHFGDGTRLSIL.

The DNA of the CDR3 is TGTGCCAGCAGCCAAGAGGGGAAGCCCCAGCATTTT. Translating it yields CASSQEGKPQHF. The chain has TRBV4-2 and TRBJ1-5; the D is unclear. V was shortened by 0 bases and J by 8 bases, with 5 bases between the two germline ends. The CDR3 covers 12 residues. The germline gives CDR1 LGHNA, CDR2 YNFKEQ.

As for this clone: Mismatch with germline at one junction end may stem from a read error. The chain uses TRBV25-1 and TRBJ1-2; D remains unclear. The V gene's germline CDR1 is MGHDK and CDR2 SYGVNS. This CDR3 contains 8 residues. DNA for the CDR3: TGTGCCAGCAGCAATTCCCACTTC. Encoded protein: CASSNSHF.

The chain links TRBV4-2 to TRBJ1-2; 11 bases line up with TRBD1. Trimming cost V 3 bases and J 3 bases; bases outside gene matches: 6. The germline CDR1 and CDR2 sequences are LGHNA and YNFKEQ. The CDR3 sequence is 16 residues long. CDR3 region: CASSQAGTGGHYGYTF. CDR3 sequence (DNA): TGTGCCAGCAGCCAGGCCGGGACAGGGGGACACTATGGCTACACCTTC.

The V call is TRBV29-1, the J call TRBJ1-2; no firm D call. CDR1 is SQVTM, CDR2 ANQGSEA, per germline. V was clipped by 5 bases and J by 5 bases, with 15 bases between them. The CDR3 covers 13 residues. Written as DNA, the CDR3 is TGCAGCGTTCTGATCGGGTGGGCGTATGGCTACACCTTC. Protein: CSVLIGWAYGYTF.

The CDR3 region has the DNA TGTGCCAGCAGTTCCCTCCCCGGGACAGGGGGCACAGATACGCAGTATTTT. Its protein is CASSSLPGTGGTDTQYF. The V gene is TRBV27, the J gene TRBJ2-3; 10 positions agree with TRBD1. CDR3 length equals 17 residues. V lost 4 bases to trimming and J lost 1 base; unmatched junction nucleotides: 8. Looked up from germline, CDR1 is MNHEY and CDR2 is SMNVEV (reference sequence).

The rearrangement uses TRBV29-1 and TRBJ1-1; the D gene is possibly TRBD1 (5 bases). Germline V lookup: CDR1 SQVTM, CDR2 ANQGSEA. Deletions cut 5 bases from V and 0 bases from J, with 19 bases between. The length of the CDR3 is 16 residues. CDR3 sequence reads: CSVHTLNRRLNTEAFF. In nucleotides, the CDR3 is TGCAGCGTTCATACGTTAAACAGGAGACTGAACACTGAAGCTTTCTTT.

This chain connects TRBV10-3 to TRBJ1-1, with 9 bases identical to TRBD1. V gave up 10 bases and J gave up 1 base; unmatched junction bases: 7. CDR1 is ENHRY and CDR2 is SYGVKD in the germline V gene. This CDR3 is 14 amino acids long. As DNA, the CDR3 is TGTGCCACCGCCCAGGACAGGGGGAACACTGAAGCTTTCTTT. This gives the protein CATAQDRGNTEAFF.

The chain carries TRBV12-5 and TRBJ2-3, with D uncertain. V lost 2 bases and J lost 6, with 9 bases in between. CDR1 and CDR2 (germline): LGHNT, FRNRAP. CDR3 size: 13 residues. As DNA, the CDR3 is TGTGCTAGTGGTTTGAACGTACAGGATACGCAGTATTTT. As protein: CASGLNVQDTQYF. Using reference TRBV12-5 and TRBJ2-3 for the parts outside the CDR3, the full variable domain is DARVTQTPRHKVTEMGQEVTMRCQPILGHNTVFWYRQTMMQGLELLAYFRNRAPLDDSGMPKDRFSAEMPDATLATLKIQPSEPRDSAVYFCASGLNVQDTQYFGPGTRLTVL.

This chain uses TRBV6-1 with TRBJ2-3; TRBD1 might be the D (6 bases). V was cut by 5 bases and J by 2 bases, with 11 bases left in between. The CDR3 is 14 amino acids. Germline assignment: CDR1 MNHNS and CDR2 SASEGT. In DNA, the CDR3 is TGTGCCAGCAGTTCGACAGGAAACACAGATACGCAGTATTTT. This codes for CASSSTGNTDTQYF.

This clone was seen only a few times. The chain carries TRBV7-9 and TRBJ1-2; 7 bases fit TRBD1. V shed 8 bases and J 2 bases; nucleotides not matched to a gene: 5. In germline, CDR1 is SEHNR, CDR2 FQNEAQ (reference sequence). This CDR3 is 13 amino acids long. Here the CDR3 reads CASSEQGNYGYTF. The CDR3 DNA sequence: TGTGCCAGCTCCGAACAGGGGAACTATGGCTACACCTTC. The whole variable domain, filled in from reference TRBV7-9 and TRBJ1-2, reads DTGVSQNPRHKITKRGQNVTFRCDPISEHNRLYWYRQTLGQGPEFLTYFQNEAQLEKSRLLSDRFSAERPKGSFSTLEIQRTEQGDSAMYLCASSEQGNYGYTFGSGTRLTVV.

CDR3 region: CAWRATRSNTDTQYF. The CDR3 DNA follows: TGTGCCTGGAGGGCAACTCGAAGCAACACAGATACGCAGTATTTT. The chain is built from TRBV30 and TRBJ2-3; no reliable D call. The CDR3 contains 15 residues. Trimming cost V 3 bases and J 2 bases, with 15 bases left between them. Germline loops: CDR1 GTSNPN, CDR2 SVGIG (reference sequence).

This clone has just a few counts. The CDR3 spells CASSNQGYEAFF. For the CDR3, the DNA is TGTGCCAGCAGTAATCAGGGATACGAAGCTTTCTTT. V gene TRBV2 combines with J gene TRBJ1-1; tentatively, D is TRBD1 (5 bases). The CDR3 extends over 12 amino acids. Trimming stripped 5 bases from V and 8 bases from J, with 12 bases between. Germline loops: CDR1 SNHLY, CDR2 FYNNEI.

Note on this clone: The sample contains more than one DNA sequence encoding this CDR3. J is TRBJ2-7 and V is TRBV7-2; unclear D gene. Germline loops: CDR1 SGHTA, CDR2 FQGNSA. The CDR3 sequence is 11 residues long. Trimming pared 4 bases from V and 3 bases from J, leaving 4 bases between. The CDR3 loop reads CASSSFYEQYF. The CDR3 DNA follows: TGTGCCAGCAGCTCCTTCTACGAGCAGTACTTC.

This chain links TRBV2 with TRBJ2-7; 9 nucleotides line up with TRBD1. V was clipped by 5 bases and J by 3 bases; unmatched bases: 5. Germline V CDR1 and CDR2: SNHLY, FYNNEI. The length of the CDR3 is 14 residues. CDR3 in amino acids: CASSTGTGFYEQYF. The CDR3 nucleotides read TGTGCCAGCAGTACCGGGACAGGGTTCTACGAGCAGTACTTC.

This chain links TRBV4-3 with TRBJ1-2, with 9 bases matching TRBD1. Per the germline V gene, CDR1 is LGHNA and CDR2 is YSLEER. V was pared by 1 base and J by 6 bases, with 6 bases of the junction left unmatched. The length of the CDR3 is 15 residues. CDR3 protein: CASSQVGTGNHGYTF. DNA for the CDR3: TGCGCCAGCAGCCAAGTCGGGACAGGGAATCATGGCTACACCTTC.

The chain employs TRBV7-2 and TRBJ2-5; 14 bases map to TRBD2. CDR3 length: 18 residues. V shed 5 bases and J 4 bases; nucleotides not matched to a gene: 12. CDR1 SGHTA and CDR2 FQGNSA come from the germline V gene. CDR3 sequence: CASSPGTSGGISRETQYF. Written as DNA, the CDR3 is TGTGCCAGCAGCCCCGGGACTAGCGGGGGTATCTCGCGAGAGACCCAGTACTTC.

This sequence joins TRBV28 and TRBJ2-3; D is uncertain. The V end lost 5 bases, the J end lost 8 bases, and 11 bases lay between the germline ends. CDR3 length: 12 amino acids. The V gene's germline CDR1 is MDHEN and CDR2 SYDVKM. The CDR3 here is CASSEDVLTQYF. DNA of the CDR3: TGTGCCAGCAGTGAGGACGTTCTTACGCAGTATTTT.

V and J are TRBV7-8 and TRBJ1-5, with D unclear. V shed 2 bases and J shed 3 bases, with 8 bases lying between them. Germline V gene sequence: CDR1 SGHVS, CDR2 FQNEAQ. The CDR3 is 14 residues long. CDR3 sequence reads: CASSLQGNNQPQHF. CDR3 nucleotide sequence: TGTGCCAGCAGCTTACAAGGGAACAATCAGCCCCAGCATTTT.